The source of this T cell receptor beta chain is a study of blood T cells in healthy people across ages. Germline CDR1 is DFQATT and CDR2 is SNEGSKA (reference sequence). The CDR3 covers 14 residues. V shed 5 bases, J shed 0 bases, and the junction held 5 bases outside the gene matches. In regard to this clonotype: Antigen: not known.

With a J-beta primer mix and a sample-barcoded 5' primer, a second PCR ran about 6 to 11 cycles. TCRdb re-derived calls from the 5' RACE reads in MiXCR, one entry per CDR3 protein. The table has about 670,000 distinct CDR3 sequences, 52% seen once; the top ten hold roughly 14%. Broader study findings: One million T cells yielded diversity estimates that were considered underestimates. It was not possible, with unsorted PBMCs, to conclusively compare naive and antigen-experienced cells. When set beside aged donors, long-lived donors presented more naive CD4+ cells and higher diversity.

The chain employs TRBV20-1 and TRBJ2-3, with 7 bases that match TRBD2. The sequencing input was blood. The source of this sequence is an elderly woman in good health. For the CDR3, the DNA is TGCAGTGCTCGGCTAGCGGACAGCACAGATACGCAGTATTTT. It is translated as CSARLADSTDTQYF.